The entry that follows covers one T cell receptor (beta chain) sequence. Its target is not known. Germline V lookup: CDR1 SNHLY, CDR2 FYNNEI. This CDR3 has 13 residues. The ends were cut back, 2 bases at V and 4 bases at J, with 9 bases in the middle. This record belongs to a study of T cell responses to AZD1222 COVID-19 vaccine. Libraries were prepared by immunoSEQ multiplex PCR; TCRdb keeps only in-frame clonotypes and omits some of them. The table includes some 96,000 clones, about nine tenths detected once. Study-level findings and limits: Donors were mostly white British, more females; clonal diversity possibly underestimated. Seropositive status at baseline applied to only six AZD1222 recipients.

Second-dose schedules of about 4 or about 12 weeks were combined. This material consisted of peripheral blood, taken 28 days after the second AZD1222 dose. This TCR was sampled from an adult who received the AZD1222 COVID-19 vaccine. V usage is TRBV2 and J usage is TRBJ2-7, with D tentatively TRBD2 (6 bases). DNA for the CDR3: TGTGCCAGCAGTGAACGCGGGATTTACGAGCAGTACTTC. It translates to CASSERGIYEQYF.